Below are 9 T cell receptor beta chains sequenced from a single sample in a study of T cells after yellow fever vaccination. TCRdb ran MiXCR on the 5' RACE reads and lists one entry per CDR3 protein. In the table there are 320,000 or so distinct CDR3 sequences, 8% to 9.5% of which are singletons. Here the sequenced sample was PBMCs, taken 45 days after the first yellow fever vaccination. Every receptor here comes from a man aged 18 to 30 who received the YFV17D yellow fever vaccine.

In its sample, this clonotype was seen many times. The rearrangement uses TRBV5-6 and TRBJ1-2; 7 bases map to TRBD1. Germline-derived CDR1 and CDR2 are SGHDT and YYEEEE. The CDR3 sequence is 14 residues long. V lost 4 bases and J lost 4; bases outside the gene matches: 7. CDR3 region: CASSLTGFPYGYTF. CDR3 in DNA: TGTGCCAGCAGCCTGACAGGGTTTCCCTATGGCTACACCTTC.

About this clonotype: The CDR3 does not end in the conserved phenylalanine or tryptophan, so this is likely a read error. The chain combines TRBV20-1 with TRBJ2-3; TRBD2 aligns across 11 bases. The CDR3 length is 16 residues. J gave up 2 bases and V 0 bases, and 4 bases lay outside the gene matches. Germline assignment: CDR1 DFQATT and CDR2 SNEGSKA (reference sequence). The CDR3 here is CSARDLAGGFTDTQYS. The CDR3, as DNA: TGCAGTGCTAGAGATTTAGCGGGGGGGTTCACAGATACGCAGTATTCT.

The chain has TRBV19 and TRBJ1-2; D might be TRBD1 (6 bases). The germline V and J ends were trimmed by 2 bases and 7 bases, with 11 bases remaining between them. The CDR3 has 13 amino acids. Germline V gene data show CDR1 as LNHDA and CDR2 as SQIVND (reference sequence). The CDR3 sequence is CASSIRGRRGYTF. The CDR3 DNA reads as TGTGCCAGTAGTATACGGGGGCGCCGTGGCTACACCTTC.

The sample holds a few counts of this clonotype. The chain is built from TRBV6-2 or TRBV6-3 and TRBJ2-3; D not resolved. The CDR3 length is 12 residues. Trimming pared 6 bases from V and 7 bases from J, leaving 11 bases between. Germline CDR1 is MNHEY and CDR2 is SVGEGT. CDR3 loop: CASRPQGHTQYF. The CDR3, as DNA: TGTGCCAGCAGACCACAAGGGCATACGCAGTATTTT.

The J gene is TRBJ2-3, the V gene TRBV18, with 7 bases identical to TRBD1. J gave up 4 bases and V 2 bases, and 3 bases lay outside the gene matches. The CDR3 spans 14 residues. Germline CDR1 reads KGHSH; CDR2 reads LQKENI. This chain's CDR3 is CASSPNRGADTQYF. In DNA, the CDR3 is TGTGCCAGCTCACCAAACAGGGGCGCAGATACGCAGTATTTT.

The V and J genes are TRBV6-5 and TRBJ1-5; D gene ambiguous. This CDR3 is built from 14 residues. Germline assignment: CDR1 MNHEY and CDR2 SVGAGI. V was trimmed by 0 bases and J by 6 bases, leaving 9 bases between them. In DNA form, the CDR3 reads TGTGCCAGCAGTTACTCAGTTCTCAGTCAGCCCCAGCATTTT. This gives the protein CASSYSVLSQPQHF.

V is TRBV7-2 and J is TRBJ2-3; weak D call: TRBD1 (6 bases). Germline V gene sequence: CDR1 SGHTA, CDR2 FQGNSA. The germline V and J ends were trimmed by 5 bases and 2 bases, with 11 bases remaining between them. The CDR3 covers 14 residues. The CDR3 DNA reads as TGTGCCAGCAGCAAAGGGGGTCCCACAGATACGCAGTATTTT. It yields the protein CASSKGGPTDTQYF.

This clonotype was counted many times. The V call is TRBV10-3, the J call TRBJ2-2; 9 nucleotides match TRBD1. Germline CDR1 ENHRY, CDR2 SYGVKD. V shed 8 bases and J 6 bases; nucleotides not matched to a gene: 10. The CDR3 contains 15 residues. The CDR3 nucleotides read TGTGCCATCTTCGGAGGGACAGGGATCGCCGGGGAGCTGTTTTTT. It codes for CAIFGGTGIAGELFF.

The rearrangement joins TRBV18 to TRBJ1-4; D unclear. This CDR3 spans 15 amino acids. The ends were cut back, 2 bases at V and 8 bases at J, with 15 bases in the middle. The germline V gene has CDR1 KGHSH and CDR2 LQKENI. In DNA, the CDR3 is TGTGCCAGCTCACCATCTGAAGGAAGATACGAAAAACTGTTTTTT. It translates to CASSPSEGRYEKLFF.